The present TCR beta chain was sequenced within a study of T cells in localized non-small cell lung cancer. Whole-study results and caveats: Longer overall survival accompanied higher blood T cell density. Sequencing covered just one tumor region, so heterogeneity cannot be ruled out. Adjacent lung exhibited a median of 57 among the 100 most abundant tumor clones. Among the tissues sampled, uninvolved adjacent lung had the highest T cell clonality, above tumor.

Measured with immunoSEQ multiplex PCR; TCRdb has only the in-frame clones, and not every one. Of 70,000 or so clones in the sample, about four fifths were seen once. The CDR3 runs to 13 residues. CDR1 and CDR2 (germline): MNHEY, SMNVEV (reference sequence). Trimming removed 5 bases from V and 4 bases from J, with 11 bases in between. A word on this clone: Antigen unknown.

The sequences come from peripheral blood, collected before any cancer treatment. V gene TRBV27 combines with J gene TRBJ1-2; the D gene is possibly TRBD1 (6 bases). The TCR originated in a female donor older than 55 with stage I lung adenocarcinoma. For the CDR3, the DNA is TGTGCCAGCAGTAAGACAGGATTCTATGGCTACACCTTC. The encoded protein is CASSKTGFYGYTF.